This TCR beta chain was sequenced during a study of metastatic and nonmetastatic thyroid tumors. The table lists this clone with a few counts. TCRdb reprocessed the PCR reads using MiXCR. The sample has around 23,000 clones; just over 20% are singletons. Thyroid surgery had not been preceded by any treatment in any patient. The source of this sequence is a female donor with papillary thyroid cancer or a benign thyroid nodule (not recorded which). Some clones in this sample may be carry-over from other donors' samples. The source material was blood.

The CDR3 DNA reads as TGTGCCAGCAGTCGCGTCCTTAGAGAGATCACTGTGAACACTGAAGCTTTCTTT. Translation: CASSRVLREITVNTEAFF. V gene TRBV6-5 combines with J gene TRBJ1-1; D is unresolved. The CDR3 is made up of 18 amino acids. The V end lost 5 bases, the J end lost 0 bases, and 22 bases lay between the germline ends. Germline V CDR1 and CDR2: MNHEY, SVGAGI.